Below are 30 T cell receptor beta chains sequenced from a single sample in a study of shared clonotypes between healthy human individuals (TCRdb year 2020). Library construction relied on the immunoSEQ multiplex PCR assay. What TCRdb holds here is the immuneACCESS table cut down to in-frame rearrangements. Part of the clones is not present; checked against another copy, under half of the missing clones reflect an unresolved V gene, and the others are unexplained. The sample table contains some 1 million clones; only one count was recorded for roughly 80% of them. The ten largest clones add up to approximately 1.5% of the sample. What was sequenced was memory CD4+ T cells sorted from blood. In light of the paper, this sample's cell subset or site label describes: CD45RA-negative fraction. The receptors here all came from a man younger than 35 in good health.

The CDR3 region is CASSDREGQPQHF. In nucleotides, the CDR3 is TGTGCCAGCAGCGACAGGGAAGGGCAGCCCCAGCATTTT. The chain recombines TRBV27 with TRBJ1-5; 7 bases fit TRBD1. The ends lost 6 bases at V and 7 bases at J; junction bases unmatched: 6. Looked up from germline, CDR1 is MNHEY and CDR2 is SMNVEV (reference sequence). The CDR3 runs 13 residues.

V gene TRBV11-2 combines with J gene TRBJ1-4; a possible D gene is TRBD1 (6 bases). The V gene's germline CDR1 is SGHAT and CDR2 FQNNGV. Deletions cut 1 base from V and 7 bases from J, with 13 bases between. CDR3 size: 15 residues. The DNA of the CDR3 is TGTGCCAGCAGCTTAGTTCGGGGGGCCGGTGAAAAACTGTTTTTT. Protein: CASSLVRGAGEKLFF. The complete variable domain, with remaining parts taken from reference TRBV11-2 and TRBJ1-4, reads EAGVAQSPRYKIIEKRQSVAFWCNPISGHATLYWYQQILGQGPKLLIQFQNNGVVDDSQLPKDRFSAERLKGVDSTLKIQPAKLEDSAVYLCASSLVRGAGEKLFFGSGTQLSVL.

The rearrangement links TRBV11-1 to TRBJ2-1; 7 nucleotides agree with TRBD1. Germline-derived CDR1 and CDR2 are SGHAT and FQDESV (reference sequence). There are 13 residues in the CDR3. With 5 bases clipped from V and 15 bases from J, the junction kept 13 bases outside the gene matches. The CDR3 loop is CASSPDRAFSWFF. As DNA, the CDR3 is TGTGCCAGCAGCCCTGACAGGGCATTCTCCTGGTTCTTC.

DNA for the CDR3: TGCGCCAGCAGCTTACCGATGACAGTGGAGCAGTTCTTC. Its protein is CASSLPMTVEQFF. The chain joins TRBV5-1 to TRBJ2-1; possible D gene TRBD1, 5 bases. Germline values: CDR1 SGHRS, CDR2 YFSETQ. This CDR3 is 13 amino acids long. Between the trimmed V and J ends, which lost 2 bases and 10 bases, there was a span of 13 bases.

The chain carries TRBV5-1 and TRBJ2-5; D possibly corresponds to TRBD2 (5 bases). V dropped 4 bases and J dropped 7 bases, with 14 bases sitting between them. This CDR3 is built from 13 residues. CDR1 SGHRS and CDR2 YFSETQ come from the germline V gene. CDR3 loop: CASSAGSTGTQYF. CDR3 nucleotide sequence: TGCGCCAGCAGCGCGGGCAGTACTGGGACCCAGTACTTC.

The gene calls are TRBV11-2 and TRBJ1-1; tentatively, D is TRBD1 (5 bases). The CDR3 contains 15 residues. CDR1 is SGHAT, CDR2 FQNNGV, per germline. V was pared by 4 bases and J by 1 base, with 13 bases between. The CDR3 loop is CASSSIFGGNTEAFF. In DNA form, the CDR3 reads TGTGCCAGCAGCTCAATATTTGGGGGGAACACTGAAGCTTTCTTT.

The V and J genes are TRBV30 and TRBJ1-4, with a possible D match to TRBD1 (6 bases). Germline assignment: CDR1 GTSNPN and CDR2 SVGIG (reference sequence). V dropped 0 bases and J dropped 7 bases, with 12 bases sitting between them. This CDR3 is built from 14 residues. CDR3 sequence reads: CAWSVGGGIEKLFF. For the CDR3, the DNA is TGTGCCTGGAGTGTAGGGGGGGGAATTGAAAAACTGTTTTTT.

Worth noting for this clone: This CDR3 is also generated by other DNA sequences in the sample. This chain joins TRBV11-2 and TRBJ2-6; TRBD1 matches at 8 bases. Germline assignment: CDR1 SGHAT and CDR2 FQNNGV. V dropped 3 bases and J dropped 4; count of bases not matched to a gene: 5. This CDR3 contains 16 residues. The CDR3 here is CASSLDRVPGANVLTF. The CDR3 nucleotides read TGTGCCAGCAGCTTGGACAGGGTACCCGGGGCCAACGTCCTGACTTTC.

CDR3 sequence reads: CASSLGLVSSGANVLTF. DNA for the CDR3: TGTGCCAGCAGCTTAGGTTTAGTCTCATCTGGGGCCAACGTCCTGACTTTC. The chain carries TRBV11-2 and TRBJ2-6; D not certain. V was pared by 1 base and J by 1 base, with 11 bases between. The CDR3 length is 17 residues. Per germline, CDR1 SGHAT and CDR2 FQNNGV.

This chain links TRBV6-6 with TRBJ1-5; 10 nucleotides align to TRBD1. Trimming took 6 bases from V and 3 from J; bases not matched to a gene: 8. This CDR3 contains 16 residues. Germline V gene sequence: CDR1 MNHNY, CDR2 SVGAGI (reference sequence). CDR3 loop: CASSPVGQGPNQPQHF. As DNA, the CDR3 is TGTGCCAGCAGCCCTGTGGGACAGGGGCCCAATCAGCCCCAGCATTTT.

The V gene is TRBV6-5, the J gene TRBJ2-1; D not certain. Deletions cut 4 bases from V and 7 bases from J, with 14 bases between. Looked up from germline, CDR1 is MNHEY and CDR2 is SVGAGI. The CDR3 is 14 amino acids. The CDR3 coding sequence is TGTGCCAGCAGTTCCCCGGATATGGTGAATGAGCAGTTCTTC. Translated, it gives CASSSPDMVNEQFF.

Details on this clone: One end of the junction is discordant with germline, which a read error may explain. The chain combines TRBV7-7 with TRBJ2-7, with D possibly TRBD1 on 5 matching bases. This CDR3 comprises 13 residues. The germline CDR1 and CDR2 sequences are SSHAT and FNYEAQ (reference sequence). The CDR3 DNA follows: TGTGCTAGCAGCCCGAATCAGGGCGGCGAGCAGTACTTC. It is translated as CASSPNQGGEQYF.

This clone has just one count. The chain links TRBV29-1 to TRBJ2-5; 15 nucleotides align to TRBD2. This CDR3 spans 20 amino acids. J lost 2 bases, V lost 4 bases, and 17 bases had no gene match. Germline CDR1 SQVTM, CDR2 ANQGSEA. The CDR3 here is CSVGVGTSGRRSPRQETQYF. CDR3 bases: TGCAGCGTTGGCGTCGGGACTAGCGGGAGGAGGAGTCCGAGGCAAGAGACCCAGTACTTC.

The chain has TRBV2 and TRBJ1-1, with D possibly being TRBD1 (6 bases). Per the germline V gene, CDR1 is SNHLY and CDR2 is FYNNEI. V gave up 2 bases and J gave up 4 bases, with 14 bases separating them. This CDR3 comprises 15 residues. CDR3 protein: CASSEPGGASTEAFF. The CDR3, as DNA: TGTGCCAGCAGTGAACCCGGGGGCGCGAGCACTGAAGCTTTCTTT.

The rearrangement links TRBV6-1 to TRBJ2-7; D remains unclear. The CDR3 extends over 14 amino acids. V lost 1 base and J 4 bases, leaving 11 bases between the germline ends. Germline-derived CDR1 and CDR2 are MNHNS and SASEGT. The CDR3 sequence: CASSEVTVVYEQYF. The CDR3 DNA reads TGTGCCAGCAGTGAAGTTACGGTCGTTTACGAGCAGTACTTC.

As DNA, the CDR3 is TGCGCCAGCAGCTGGGGACGGAGGAGGGATACTAACTATGGCTACACCTTC. Residues: CASSWGRRRDTNYGYTF. The gene calls are TRBV5-1 and TRBJ1-2; weak D call: TRBD1 (5 bases). Per germline, CDR1 SGHRS and CDR2 YFSETQ. V gave up 3 bases and J gave up 0 bases, with 18 bases separating them. The CDR3 covers 17 residues.

V gene TRBV10-3 combines with J gene TRBJ2-7; TRBD1 matches 10 bases. This CDR3 contains 15 residues. V gave up 4 bases and J gave up 6 bases; unmatched junction bases: 9. Germline V gives CDR1 ENHRY, CDR2 SYGVKD. The CDR3 coding sequence is TGTGCCATCAGTGCGACAGGGGGCGCAGGGTCCGAGCAGTACTTC. The encoded protein is CAISATGGAGSEQYF.

V usage is TRBV7-3 and J usage is TRBJ2-2; tentative D call: TRBD1 (6 bases). With 5 bases removed from V and 7 bases from J, the gap between germline ends came to 11 bases. The length of the CDR3 is 13 residues. CDR1 is SGHTA, CDR2 FQGTGA, per germline. CDR3 residues: CASSTQGNGELFF. Written as DNA, the CDR3 is TGTGCCAGCAGCACACAGGGCAACGGGGAGCTGTTTTTT.

The chain uses TRBV28 and TRBJ1-2; TRBD1 aligns across 7 bases. The CDR3 loop spans 11 amino acids. CDR1 MDHEN and CDR2 SYDVKM come from the germline V gene. The J segment lost 6 bases and the V segment lost 6 bases, leaving 1 base of the junction unmatched. The CDR3 protein is CASSRGDGYTF. CDR3 DNA: TGTGCCAGCAGCAGGGGGGATGGCTACACCTTC.

V and J are TRBV1 and TRBJ2-7; the table's TRBD2 call for D was not verified on the DNA. TRBV1 is designated a pseudogene. This CDR3 is built from 18 residues. For the CDR3, the DNA is TGCACCAGCAGCCCCGTTAGCTTTATCGCGGAGATCTCCTACGAGCAGTACTTC. This translates into CTSSPVSFIAEISYEQYF.

This clone was detected a few times. The CDR3 reads CASSLGQTPTNYGYTF. As DNA, the CDR3 is TGCGCCAGCAGCTTGGGACAGACACCCACTAACTATGGCTACACCTTC. The chain carries TRBV5-1 and TRBJ1-2, with D maybe TRBD1 (5 bases). The CDR3 covers 16 residues. V lost 0 bases and J lost 0, with 12 bases in between. Germline CDR1 SGHRS, CDR2 YFSETQ.

The chain combines TRBV18 with TRBJ2-3; 7 bases fit TRBD2. The CDR3 runs to 15 residues. V lost 6 bases to trimming and J lost 0 bases; unmatched junction nucleotides: 6. Looked up from germline, CDR1 is KGHSH and CDR2 is LQKENI. The chain's CDR3 is CASSPSGLSTDTQYF. CDR3 nucleotide sequence: TGTGCCAGCTCCCCTAGCGGCCTCAGCACAGATACGCAGTATTTT.

V and J are TRBV21-1 and TRBJ2-7; TRBD2 reflects the table's D call only, with no check against the DNA. TRBV21-1 is listed as a pseudogene. The CDR3 spans 12 residues. CDR3 nucleotides: TGTGCCAGCAGCCCTGCTACCTACGAGCAGTACTTC. Translating it yields CASSPATYEQYF.

This chain links TRBV28 with TRBJ1-4, with 9 positions matching TRBD1. This CDR3 has 15 residues. Germline loops: CDR1 MDHEN, CDR2 SYDVKM. V shed 5 bases and J 6 bases; nucleotides not matched to a gene: 7. DNA for the CDR3: TGTGCCAGCAGTGTTGACAGGGGGAGCGATGAAAAACTGTTTTTT. It yields the protein CASSVDRGSDEKLFF.

The chain combines TRBV6-6 with TRBJ2-7; no firm D call. The CDR3 consists of 14 residues. The germline V gene encodes CDR1 MNHNY and CDR2 SVGAGI (reference sequence). Trimming stripped 5 bases from V and 7 bases from J, with 18 bases between. The CDR3 coding sequence is TGTGCCAGCAGTGGTTCCGGGTCTTGGGGAGAGCAGTACTTC. This sequence encodes CASSGSGSWGEQYF.

The V gene is TRBV6-6, the J gene TRBJ2-4, with 7 bases matching TRBD2. This CDR3 is 15 amino acids long. CDR1 and CDR2 from the germline V gene are MNHNY and SVGAGI (reference sequence). V shed 9 bases, J shed 2 bases, and the junction held 10 bases outside the gene matches. The CDR3 is CASISSAGSKNIQYF. CDR3 in DNA: TGTGCCAGTATATCTTCAGCGGGATCCAAAAACATTCAGTACTTC.

V usage is TRBV6-1 and J usage is TRBJ2-3; 10 positions match TRBD2. Unmatched junction bases numbered 5, after V lost 8 bases and J lost 0 bases. Germline V gene sequence: CDR1 MNHNS, CDR2 SASEGT. The CDR3 has 15 residues. CDR3 region: CASLGTSASTDTQYF. Written as DNA, the CDR3 is TGTGCCAGCCTGGGGACTAGCGCAAGCACAGATACGCAGTATTTT.

The chain uses TRBV2 and TRBJ1-1; 8 bases agree with TRBD1. CDR1 is SNHLY and CDR2 is FYNNEI in the germline V gene. With 4 bases clipped from V and 2 bases from J, the junction kept 6 bases outside the gene matches. The CDR3 consists of 15 residues. CDR3 in amino acids: CASSVSGGLNTEAFF. In nucleotides, the CDR3 is TGTGCCAGCAGTGTGTCAGGGGGCCTCAACACTGAAGCTTTCTTT.

This chain connects TRBV9 to TRBJ2-7; D could derive from TRBD1 or TRBD2 (5 bases each). Germline lookup yields CDR1 SGDLS and CDR2 YYNGEE. Trimming removed 0 bases from V and 4 bases from J, with 14 bases in between. The CDR3 length is 15 residues. The CDR3 sequence: CASSVASGTRYEQYF. The CDR3 nucleotides are TGTGCCAGCAGCGTAGCGTCGGGGACGAGATACGAGCAGTACTTC.

This chain connects TRBV7-2 to TRBJ2-3; the D is unclear. V lost 5 bases and J 8 bases, leaving 14 bases between the germline ends. The CDR3 has 13 residues. Germline values: CDR1 SGHTA, CDR2 FQGNSA. For the CDR3, the DNA is TGTGCCAGCAGCAGGACCCGGTACGGTACGCAGTATTTT. Translation: CASSRTRYGTQYF.